This TCR beta chain was sequenced for a study of T cell repertoires in cytomegalovirus infection. Study as a whole: Well-studied HLA-B-restricted epitopes and recently identified HLA-C-restricted epitopes of CMV were both used in the study.

TCRdb passed the reads through MiXCR, listing each CDR3 protein once. The sample lists about 89,000 distinct CDR3 sequences; 25% to 35% were seen once. Looked up from germline, CDR1 is SNHLY and CDR2 is FYNNEI. Trimming stripped 11 bases from V and 8 bases from J, with 13 bases between. The CDR3 runs to 11 residues. The study, taken as a whole, reports: CMV-specific TCR beta clonotypes restricted by HLA-C were the ones dominating the ex vivo response.

About this clonotype itself: The antigen is unknown.

The starting material was CD8+ T cells from cultured PBMCs, obtained from culture after CMV antigen stimulation. The chain carries TRBV2 and TRBJ2-1; TRBD2 is a possible D gene (5 bases). This TCR came from a human donor in good health (CMV status not recorded). Some clones in this sample may be carry-over from other donors' samples. CDR3 sequence reads: CALVSRDEQFF. DNA for the CDR3: TGTGCCCTCGTCTCGCGGGATGAGCAGTTCTTC. The entire variable domain, with the rest obtained from reference TRBV2 and TRBJ2-1, is as follows: EPEVTQTPSHQVTQMGQEVILRCVPISNHLYFYWYRQILGQKVEFLVSFYNNEISEKSEIFDDQFSVERPDGSNFTLKIRSTKLEDSAMYFCALVSRDEQFFGPGTRLTVL.